This T cell receptor beta chain was retrieved from a study of blood T cell repertoires in COVID-19. Produced via immunoSEQ multiplex PCR; TCRdb's table is partial and in-frame only. Here the sample spans approximately 210,000 clones, 75% to 90% being singletons. This clone was observed a few times. CDR1 and CDR2 from the germline V gene are SGHNT and YYREEE (reference sequence). The CDR3 loop spans 13 amino acids. With 0 bases removed from V and 9 bases from J, the gap between germline ends came to 12 bases. This TCR came from a human donor in a cohort sampled during active COVID-19. The material sequenced was peripheral blood. The gene calls are TRBV5-4 and TRBJ1-1, with a weak D call TRBD1 (6 bases). CDR3 in amino acids: CASSLAGDTKAFF. The CDR3 nucleotides read TGTGCCAGCAGCTTGGCAGGGGACACCAAAGCTTTCTTT. Drawing the rest from reference TRBV5-4 and TRBJ1-1, the complete variable domain is ETGVTQSPTHLIKTRGQQVTLRCSSQSGHNTVSWYQQALGQGPQFIFQYYREEENGRGNFPPRFSGLQFPNYSSELNVNALELDDSALYLCASSLAGDTKAFFGQGTRLTVV.